This passage covers 13 T cell receptor beta chains from one sample sequenced in a study of blood T cell repertoires in COVID-19. The data were produced by immunoSEQ multiplex PCR, yet TCRdb's version contains in-frame clones alone and is incomplete. Among 100,000 to 150,000 clones listed, approximately 88% were seen once. The source material was peripheral blood. These receptors all stem from a man aged 50-59 years with acute or convalescent COVID-19.

This chain links TRBV2 with TRBJ2-7; the match to TRBD2 covers 8 bases. The V gene's germline CDR1 is SNHLY and CDR2 FYNNEI. V trimming: 5 bases; J trimming: 0 bases; junction bases outside the gene matches: 3. This CDR3 comprises 14 residues. The CDR3, as DNA: TGTGCCAGCAGTTTAAGCGGGAGCTCCTACGAGCAGTACTTC. It is translated as CASSLSGSSYEQYF.

The V and J genes are TRBV20-1 and TRBJ2-1, with TRBD1 matching 7 bases. After removal of 6 bases from V and 7 bases from J, the junction contained 3 bases not matched to a gene. CDR1 DFQATT and CDR2 SNEGSKA come from the germline V gene (reference sequence). The CDR3 is 11 residues long. CDR3 residues: CSALRGNEQFF. The DNA of the CDR3 is TGCAGTGCGCTCAGGGGGAATGAGCAGTTCTTC.

The chain links TRBV18 to TRBJ2-6; D possibly corresponds to TRBD1 (5 bases). The germline V and J ends were trimmed by 3 bases and 0 bases, with 18 bases remaining between them. The length of the CDR3 is 19 residues. CDR1 is KGHSH and CDR2 is LQKENI in the germline V gene. CDR3 DNA sequence: TGTGCCAGCTCACCTCCGCAGGGTGACGTTTTCTCTGGGGCCAACGTCCTGACTTTC. This translates into CASSPPQGDVFSGANVLTF.

This clone was observed a handful of times. J is TRBJ2-3 and V is TRBV4-2, with 9 bases lining up with TRBD2. The CDR3 is 18 residues long. Germline CDR1 reads LGHNA; CDR2 reads YNFKEQ. After removal of 4 bases from V and 6 bases from J, the junction contained 17 bases not matched to a gene. CDR3 nucleotide sequence: TGTGCCAGCAGCCCGGGGATTTCGGTAGCGGGAGTCTCCGATACGCAGTATTTT. This codes for CASSPGISVAGVSDTQYF.

CDR3 region: CASSPVNELYGYTF. The CDR3 DNA reads TGTGCCAGCAGCCCGGTTAACGAGCTCTATGGCTACACCTTC. This rearrangement joins TRBV7-9 to TRBJ1-2; D remains unclear. This CDR3 has 14 amino acids. The V gene's germline CDR1 is SEHNR and CDR2 FQNEAQ (reference sequence). The V end was cut by 5 bases, the J end by 4 bases, with 14 bases between.

V gene TRBV2 combines with J gene TRBJ2-7; the D is unclear. V lost 3 bases to trimming and J lost 7 bases, with 10 bases between them. The V gene's germline CDR1 is SNHLY and CDR2 FYNNEI. The CDR3 is made up of 12 amino acids. Written as DNA, the CDR3 is TGTGCCAGCAGTGACCCGAGGCGGGAGCAGTACTTC. This encodes CASSDPRREQYF.

The chain employs TRBV30 and TRBJ1-3; a weak D match, TRBD1 (6 bases). V lost 2 bases to trimming and J lost 8 bases, with 13 bases between them. The CDR3 is 13 amino acids. Germline loops: CDR1 GTSNPN, CDR2 SVGIG (reference sequence). CDR3 amino acids: CAWSPREGDTIYF. CDR3 sequence (DNA): TGTGCCTGGAGTCCACGGGAGGGGGACACCATATATTTT.

The V call is TRBV5-6, the J call TRBJ1-1; TRBD1 is a possible D gene (6 bases). Germline V CDR1 and CDR2: SGHDT, YYEEEE. Trimming removed 2 bases from V and 8 bases from J, with 10 bases in between. The CDR3 covers 12 residues. Here the CDR3 reads CASSFSGTEAFF. The CDR3 DNA reads as TGTGCCAGCAGCTTTTCTGGGACAGAAGCTTTCTTT.

This clone is a singleton in its sample. The chain uses TRBV7-2 and TRBJ1-2; TRBD1 agrees at 10 bases. V was pared by 3 bases and J by 4 bases, with 11 bases of the junction left unmatched. There are 17 residues in the CDR3. Germline V CDR1 and CDR2: SGHTA, FQGNSA. DNA for the CDR3: TGTGCCAGCAGCTTCCCGGACAGGGGGAGTAGTAGCTATGGCTACACCTTC. Residues: CASSFPDRGSSSYGYTF.

Note on this clone: The same CDR3 can be traced to other DNA sequences in this sample. CDR3 sequence: CASSYGDGNTIYF. DNA for the CDR3: TGTGCCAGCAGTTACGGGGATGGAAACACCATATATTTT. The J gene is TRBJ1-3, the V gene TRBV9; no reliable D call. Trimming cost V 5 bases and J 3 bases, with 9 bases left between them. Per the germline V gene, CDR1 is SGDLS and CDR2 is YYNGEE. CDR3 length: 13 residues.

The V gene is TRBV19, the J gene TRBJ1-5, with a tentative D call TRBD1 (6 bases). CDR1 and CDR2 from the germline V gene are LNHDA and SQIVND (reference sequence). The V end lost 5 bases, the J end lost 7 bases, and 15 bases lay between the germline ends. The length of the CDR3 is 14 residues. The CDR3 reads CASSRSRGDQPQHF. Written as DNA, the CDR3 is TGTGCCAGTAGTCGAAGCAGGGGTGACCAGCCCCAGCATTTT.

The chain couples TRBV5-6 to TRBJ1-2; D is possibly TRBD1 (5 bases). This CDR3 contains 15 residues. CDR1 SGHDT and CDR2 YYEEEE come from the germline V gene. V was trimmed by 6 bases and J by 3 bases, leaving 18 bases between them. CDR3 protein: CASTLRGGGDYGYTF. The DNA of the CDR3 is TGTGCCAGCACCCTACGGGGGGGTGGGGACTATGGCTACACCTTC.

The CDR3 here is CASSLASANPVYEQYF. The CDR3 DNA is TGTGCCAGCAGCTTAGCTAGCGCCAACCCCGTCTACGAGCAGTACTTC. The chain uses TRBV7-2 and TRBJ2-7, with D perhaps TRBD2 (5 bases). CDR3 length: 16 amino acids. With 0 bases removed from V and 3 bases from J, the gap between germline ends came to 15 bases. The germline CDR1 and CDR2 sequences are SGHTA and FQGNSA.